The following is a T cell receptor beta chain sequence with its context. This clonotype appeared a few times. Its antigen is not yet known. The sample holds no much larger clone one base away, and base qualities are not on file. Libraries were prepared through 5' RACE. TCRdb shows the sequencer as Illumina HiSeq 2500. A second PCR of about 6 to 11 cycles was performed with a sample-barcoded 5' primer and a J-beta primer mix. Each TCR beta cDNA molecule received a unique molecular identifier from a template-switch 5' adaptor carrying 12 random nucleotides. At least 3 million CDR3-containing paired-end reads were obtained from each sample. All of the RNA was converted into first-strand cDNA using the Mint cDNA synthesis kit, with a TRBC-specific oligonucleotide serving as the primer. Following uracil-DNA glycosylase treatment, all cDNA underwent a first 18-cycle PCR with the universal primers M1SS and BC2_uni_R. Per the authors' processing: For normalization, 1 million high-quality reads, each with a distinct molecular identifier, were randomly selected from each sample. Reads sharing molecular identifiers were discarded rather than binned into consensus sequences. CDR3 identification, clonotype clustering and error correction used MiTCR with a Q25 quality threshold and the strictest error-elimination algorithm. A nonparametric unseen species model with Euler transformation was used to estimate lower-bound total TCR beta diversity. TCRdb applied fastp at Q25 and MiXCR to the public reads, then kept only in-frame beta chains. Each entry is one CDR3 protein sequence, shown with its most common DNA and genes. What appears here as the V and J calls and clone size reflects TCRdb's work, not the paper's. The sample table contains some 560,000 distinct CDR3 sequences; only one count was recorded for about 29% of them. About 3.9% of the sample is in the top ten clones.

This sample was included in a study of blood T cells in healthy people across ages (dated by TCRdb to 2015 to 2017). About the study as a whole: In model experiments, template switching captured about one uniquely barcoded TCR beta cDNA molecule for every two T cells. Age-related changes in TCR beta repertoire diversity were measured in the study by deep sequencing normalized with unique cDNA molecular identifiers. Two additional independent replicas of 1 million unique cDNA reads from the same blood draw were analyzed for two donors (one aged 18 to 29 and one aged 80 or older). Four age groups were formed from the donors: young (average 16 years), middle-aged (roughly 38), aged (about 62) and long-lived (less than 85). The paper's findings and limits, for the study overall: As age increased, observed TCR beta diversity per million T cells dropped in a roughly linear way, and a significant reduction was already evident by age around 41. Compared with the aged group, the long-lived group had more naive CD4+ T cells, fewer expanded clones and increased TCR diversity, suggesting age selection. There was a strong correlation between observed TCR beta diversity and the percentage of naive T cells measured by flow cytometry. The CMV infection status of donors was not known, potentially confounding age-related changes in expanded clonotypes. Estimates of total diversity from one million sequenced T cells were regarded as lower bounds and underestimates. Bulk unsorted PBMC profiling prevented conclusive comparison of naive and antigen-experienced compartments.

The 39 donors, aged about 6 to 95 years, were systemically healthy Caucasian individuals from Russia. Each donor gave 9.5 to 10 milliliters of peripheral blood, drawn into EDTA-treated Vacutainer tubes. Ficoll-Paque density-gradient centrifugation was used to isolate PBMCs, with at least 7 million per sample. Total RNA, at least 6 micrograms per sample, was extracted from PBMCs with Trizol reagent. Naive CD45RAhigh/CD27high T cell percentages were measured by flow cytometry on a PBMC aliquot from every donor. The CDR3 measures 15 amino acids from cysteine to phenylalanine. Of the read, only the CDR3 DNA is kept; its 45 bases are in frame from base 1. Taken from the germline V gene (reference sequence), the CDR1 and CDR2 loops are LGHDT and YNNKEL. Trimming takes 6 bases off V and 5 bases off J; junction bases not matched to a gene: 11. A further study also used this sample, focusing on T cells of mothers and their children. As the second paper documents: The donors were nine systemically healthy Caucasian individuals, made up of three mothers and their six children. cDNA synthesis used all of the extracted RNA, with about 1.5 ug of RNA in each 15 ul reaction. Sample barcodes and 2-4 random nucleotides were added via the M1S primer in the second PCR. Over 8 million TCR beta CDR3 reads were obtained for each mother, and some 3.1 million reads were obtained for each child. Thymic selection shapes the output of TCR recombination in a similar way in related and unrelated pairs, and inherited differences have a minor effect. Normalized repertoire overlap in related mother-child pairs was always slightly higher than in unrelated mother-child pairs, but the difference was never significant. With a sensitivity of around 97 clones per million clonotypes, no persistent microchimeric T cell clones were detected. To look for features that set related mother-child pairs apart from unrelated individuals, the researchers ran deep NGS to compare the TCR beta repertoires of mothers and children. The mean age was roughly 36 +/- 4 years for the mothers and about 10 +/- 4 years for the children. After adapter ligation was performed with NEBNext reagents, the libraries were sequenced on an Illumina HiSeq 2000 with 100+100 nt paired-end reads. To prevent cross-contamination, the mother and child libraries were prepared a month apart and were sequenced in separate runs. Between roughly 500,000 and 2,300,000 distinct TCR beta clonotypes were identified per donor. Naive TCR beta clonotypes were estimated from low-frequency clonotypes matched to each donor's FACS-determined naive share, without sorting.

The source is a boy between 2 and 10 years old in good health. Sequenced sample: blood. The V and J segments used are TRBV3-1 and TRBJ2-5, with TRBD1 identical over 8 junction bases. The CDR3 has the sequence CASSPIRDRRETQYF. The DNA reads TGTGCCAGCAGTCCTATCCGGGACAGGCGGGAGACCCAGTACTTC.